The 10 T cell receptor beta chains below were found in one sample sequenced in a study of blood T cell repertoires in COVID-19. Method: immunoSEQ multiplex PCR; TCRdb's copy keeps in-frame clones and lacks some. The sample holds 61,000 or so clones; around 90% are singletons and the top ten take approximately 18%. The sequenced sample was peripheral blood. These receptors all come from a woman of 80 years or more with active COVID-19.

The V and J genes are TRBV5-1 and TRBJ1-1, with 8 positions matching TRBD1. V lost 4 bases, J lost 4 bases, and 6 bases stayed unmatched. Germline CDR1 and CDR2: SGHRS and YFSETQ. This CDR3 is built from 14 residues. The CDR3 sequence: CASSPITGGTEAFF. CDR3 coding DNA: TGCGCCAGCAGCCCGATAACAGGGGGCACTGAAGCTTTCTTT.

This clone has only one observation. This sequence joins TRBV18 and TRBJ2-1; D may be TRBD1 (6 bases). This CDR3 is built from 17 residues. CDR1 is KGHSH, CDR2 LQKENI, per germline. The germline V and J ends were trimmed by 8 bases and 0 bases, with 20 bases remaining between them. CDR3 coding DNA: TGTGCCAGCCCCCTCGAGGGGGTACCTAGCTCCTACAATGAGCAGTTCTTC. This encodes CASPLEGVPSSYNEQFF.

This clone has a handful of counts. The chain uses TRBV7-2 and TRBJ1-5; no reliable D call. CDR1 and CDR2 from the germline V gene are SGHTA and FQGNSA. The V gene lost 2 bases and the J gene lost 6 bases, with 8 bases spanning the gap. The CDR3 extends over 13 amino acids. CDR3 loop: CASSLNQAQPQHF. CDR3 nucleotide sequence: TGTGCCAGCAGCTTAAATCAGGCTCAGCCCCAGCATTTT.

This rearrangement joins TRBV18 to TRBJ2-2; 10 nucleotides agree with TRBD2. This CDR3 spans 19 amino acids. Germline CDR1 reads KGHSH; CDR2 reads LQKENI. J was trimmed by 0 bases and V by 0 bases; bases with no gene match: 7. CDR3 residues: CASSPPRLAGESNTGELFF. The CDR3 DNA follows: TGTGCCAGCTCACCACCGAGGCTAGCGGGGGAATCGAACACCGGGGAGCTGTTTTTT.

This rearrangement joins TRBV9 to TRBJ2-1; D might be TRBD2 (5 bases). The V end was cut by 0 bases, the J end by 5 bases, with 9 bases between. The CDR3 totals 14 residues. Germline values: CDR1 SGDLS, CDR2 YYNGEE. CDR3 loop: CASSVGLADNEQFF. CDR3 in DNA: TGTGCCAGCAGCGTAGGGCTAGCAGACAATGAGCAGTTCTTC. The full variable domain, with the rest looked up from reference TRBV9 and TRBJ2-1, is DSGVTQTPKHLITATGQRVTLRCSPRSGDLSVYWYQQSLDQGLQFLIQYYNGEERAKGNILERFSAQQFPDLHSELNLSSLELGDSALYFCASSVGLADNEQFFGPGTRLTVL.

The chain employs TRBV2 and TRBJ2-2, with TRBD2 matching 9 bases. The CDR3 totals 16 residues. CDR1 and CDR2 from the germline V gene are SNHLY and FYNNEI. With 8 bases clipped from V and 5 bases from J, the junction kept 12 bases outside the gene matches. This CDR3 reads CASEAGGPAGTGELFF. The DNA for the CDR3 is TGTGCCAGCGAAGCGGGGGGTCCCGCGGGGACCGGGGAGCTGTTTTTT.

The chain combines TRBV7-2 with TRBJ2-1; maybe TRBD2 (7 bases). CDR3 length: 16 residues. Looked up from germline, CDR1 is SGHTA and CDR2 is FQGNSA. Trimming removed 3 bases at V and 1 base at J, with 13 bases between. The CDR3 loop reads CASSLRGGRSYNEQFF. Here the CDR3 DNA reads TGTGCCAGCAGCTTGAGGGGGGGCCGGTCCTACAATGAGCAGTTCTTC.

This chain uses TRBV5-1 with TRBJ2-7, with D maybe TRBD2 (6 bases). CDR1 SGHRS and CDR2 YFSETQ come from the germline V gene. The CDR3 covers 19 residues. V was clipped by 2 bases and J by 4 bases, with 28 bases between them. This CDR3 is CASSFRPVGGEVPPYEQYF. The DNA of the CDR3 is TGCGCCAGCAGCTTTCGGCCCGTTGGTGGGGAGGTCCCCCCTTACGAGCAGTACTTC. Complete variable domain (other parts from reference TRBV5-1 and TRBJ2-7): KAGVTQTPRYLIKTRGQQVTLSCSPISGHRSVSWYQQTPGQGLQFLFEYFSETQRNKGNFPGRFSGRQFSNSRSEMNVSTLELGDSALYLCASSFRPVGGEVPPYEQYFGPGTRLTVT.

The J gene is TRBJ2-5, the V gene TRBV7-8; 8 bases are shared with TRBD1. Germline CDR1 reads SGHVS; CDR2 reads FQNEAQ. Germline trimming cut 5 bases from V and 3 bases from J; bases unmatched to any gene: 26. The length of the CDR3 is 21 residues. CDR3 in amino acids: CASSREVPGTGVLGFEETQYF. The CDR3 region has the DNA TGTGCCAGCAGCCGAGAGGTTCCCGGGACAGGAGTCCTAGGATTCGAAGAGACCCAGTACTTC.

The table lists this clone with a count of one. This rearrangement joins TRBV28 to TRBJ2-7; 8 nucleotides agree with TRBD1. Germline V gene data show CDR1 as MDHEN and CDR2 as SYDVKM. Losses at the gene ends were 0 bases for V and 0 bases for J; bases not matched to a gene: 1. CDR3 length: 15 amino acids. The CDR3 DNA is TGTGCCAGCAGTTTATGGGGGACAGGCTCCTACGAGCAGTACTTC. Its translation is CASSLWGTGSYEQYF.